This T cell receptor beta chain was recovered during a study of metastatic and nonmetastatic thyroid tumors. Study-level findings and limits: Reports indicated that malignant thyroid tumors showed significantly higher TCR beta diversity than benign nodules did, in blood and tumor.

MiXCR was used by TCRdb to re-call the PCR reads. The profile covers over 5,000 clones, with less than 35% appearing a single time and 20% to 30% taken by the ten largest. Thyroid surgery was performed in patients who had received no treatment beforehand. This clone was seen many times. No antigen is known for it. The TCR sequence derives from a female donor with papillary thyroid cancer or a benign thyroid nodule (not recorded which). Some clones in this sample may be carry-over from other donors' samples. Material for sequencing was adjacent normal tissue.

CDR3 in amino acids: CASSPSTGGHEQFF. The CDR3 DNA is TGTGCCAGCAGTCCCTCGACAGGGGGCCATGAGCAGTTCTTC. The chain recombines TRBV6-5 with TRBJ2-1; 10 bases fit TRBD1. Per germline, CDR1 MNHEY and CDR2 SVGAGI. J lost 8 bases, V lost 5 bases, and 6 bases had no gene match. The CDR3 is made up of 14 amino acids.